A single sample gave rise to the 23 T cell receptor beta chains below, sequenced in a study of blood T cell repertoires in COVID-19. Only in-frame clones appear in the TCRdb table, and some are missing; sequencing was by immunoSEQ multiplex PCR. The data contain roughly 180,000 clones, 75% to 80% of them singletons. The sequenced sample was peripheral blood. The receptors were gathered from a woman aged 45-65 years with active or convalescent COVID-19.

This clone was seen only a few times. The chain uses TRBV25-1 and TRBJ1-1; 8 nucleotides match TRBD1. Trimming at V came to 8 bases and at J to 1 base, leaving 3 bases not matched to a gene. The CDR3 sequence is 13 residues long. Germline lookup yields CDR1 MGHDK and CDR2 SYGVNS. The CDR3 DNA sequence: TGTGCCAGCCTTGGACAGGGGAACACTGAAGCTTTCTTT. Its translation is CASLGQGNTEAFF.

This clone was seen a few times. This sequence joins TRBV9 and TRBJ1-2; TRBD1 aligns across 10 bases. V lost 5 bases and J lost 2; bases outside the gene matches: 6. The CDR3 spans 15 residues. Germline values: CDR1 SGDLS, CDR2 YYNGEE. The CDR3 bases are TGTGCCAGCAGTTCGGGGGACAGGGGAAACTATGGCTACACCTTC. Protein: CASSSGDRGNYGYTF.

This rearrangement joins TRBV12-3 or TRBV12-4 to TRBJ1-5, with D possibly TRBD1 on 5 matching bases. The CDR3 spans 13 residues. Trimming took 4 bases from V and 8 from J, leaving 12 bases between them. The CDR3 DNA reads TGTGCCAGCAGTTCAGCCTCACAGGAGCCCCAGCATTTT. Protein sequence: CASSSASQEPQHF.

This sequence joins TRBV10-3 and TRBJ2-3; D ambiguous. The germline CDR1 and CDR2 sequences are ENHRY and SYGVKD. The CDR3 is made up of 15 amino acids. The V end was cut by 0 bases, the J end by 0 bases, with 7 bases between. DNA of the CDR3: TGTGCCATCAGTGAGTCGAGTTTCAGCACAGATACGCAGTATTTT. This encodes CAISESSFSTDTQYF.

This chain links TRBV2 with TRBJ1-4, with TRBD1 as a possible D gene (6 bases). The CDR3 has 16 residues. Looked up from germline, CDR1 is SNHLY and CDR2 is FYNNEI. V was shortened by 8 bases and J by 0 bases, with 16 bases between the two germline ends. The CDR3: CASATTGGATNEKLFF. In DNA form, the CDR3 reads TGTGCCAGCGCGACGACGGGGGGCGCAACTAATGAAAAACTGTTTTTT.

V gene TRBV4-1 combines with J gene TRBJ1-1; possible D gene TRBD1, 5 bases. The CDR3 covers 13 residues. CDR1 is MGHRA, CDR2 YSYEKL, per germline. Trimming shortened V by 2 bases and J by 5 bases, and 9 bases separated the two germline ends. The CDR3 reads CASSQSGGTEAFF. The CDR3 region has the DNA TGCGCCAGCAGCCAATCGGGGGGAACTGAAGCTTTCTTT.

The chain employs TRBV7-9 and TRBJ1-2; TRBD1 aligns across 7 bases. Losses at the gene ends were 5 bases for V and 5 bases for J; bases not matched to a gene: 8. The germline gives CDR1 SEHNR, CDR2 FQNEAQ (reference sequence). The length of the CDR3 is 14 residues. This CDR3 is CASSGSTGEYGYTF. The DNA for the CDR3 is TGTGCCAGCAGCGGAAGTACAGGGGAGTATGGCTACACCTTC.

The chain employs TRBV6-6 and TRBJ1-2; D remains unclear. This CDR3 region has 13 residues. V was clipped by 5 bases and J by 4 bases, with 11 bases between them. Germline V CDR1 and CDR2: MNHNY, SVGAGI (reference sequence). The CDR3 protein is CASSTGVLYGYTF. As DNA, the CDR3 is TGTGCCAGCAGTACCGGGGTCCTCTATGGCTACACCTTC.

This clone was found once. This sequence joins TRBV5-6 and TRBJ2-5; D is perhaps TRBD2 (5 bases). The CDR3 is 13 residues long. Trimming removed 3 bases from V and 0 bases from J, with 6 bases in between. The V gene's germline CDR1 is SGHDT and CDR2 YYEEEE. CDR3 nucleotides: TGTGCCAGCAGCTCGAGGGACCAAGAGACCCAGTACTTC. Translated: CASSSRDQETQYF.

CDR3 nucleotide sequence: TGTGCCTGGAATCGGGGGACTGGGGCCAACGTCCTGACTTTC. It translates to CAWNRGTGANVLTF. The rearrangement links TRBV30 to TRBJ2-6, with D perhaps matching TRBD2 (6 bases). With 4 bases removed from V and 2 bases from J, the gap between germline ends came to 9 bases. The germline V gene encodes CDR1 GTSNPN and CDR2 SVGIG (reference sequence). The CDR3 has 14 amino acids.

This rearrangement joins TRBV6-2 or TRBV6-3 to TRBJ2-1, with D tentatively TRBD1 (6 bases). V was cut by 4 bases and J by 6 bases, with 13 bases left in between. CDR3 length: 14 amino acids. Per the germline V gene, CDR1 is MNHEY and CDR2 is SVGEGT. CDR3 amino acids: CASSWGTLSNEQFF. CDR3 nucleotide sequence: TGTGCCAGCAGTTGGGGGACACTGAGCAATGAGCAGTTCTTC.

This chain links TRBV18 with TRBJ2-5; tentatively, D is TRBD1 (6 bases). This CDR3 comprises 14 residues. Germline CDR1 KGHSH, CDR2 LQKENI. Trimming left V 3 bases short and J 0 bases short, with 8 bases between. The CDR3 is CASSPWTDQETQYF. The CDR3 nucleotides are TGTGCCAGCTCACCTTGGACAGACCAAGAGACCCAGTACTTC.

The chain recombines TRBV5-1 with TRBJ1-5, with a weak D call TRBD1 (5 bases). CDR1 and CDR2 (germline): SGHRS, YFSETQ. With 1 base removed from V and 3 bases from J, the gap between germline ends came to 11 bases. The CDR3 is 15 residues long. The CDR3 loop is CASSLQGQDNQPQHF. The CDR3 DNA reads TGCGCCAGCAGCTTGCAGGGCCAAGACAATCAGCCCCAGCATTTT.

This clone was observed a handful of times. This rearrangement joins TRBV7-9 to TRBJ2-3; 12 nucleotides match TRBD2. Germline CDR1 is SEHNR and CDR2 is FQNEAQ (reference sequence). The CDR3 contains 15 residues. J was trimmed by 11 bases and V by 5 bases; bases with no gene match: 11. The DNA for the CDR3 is TGTGCCAGCAGCCGCACGACTAGCGGGAGTCGAGGGCAGTATTTT. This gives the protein CASSRTTSGSRGQYF.

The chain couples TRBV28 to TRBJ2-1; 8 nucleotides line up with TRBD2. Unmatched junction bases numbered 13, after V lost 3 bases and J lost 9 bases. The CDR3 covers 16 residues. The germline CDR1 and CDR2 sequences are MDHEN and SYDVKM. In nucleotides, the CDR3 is TGTGCCAGCAGTTTGGGGCGGGCGGGGGGTCATGCTGAGCAGTTCTTC. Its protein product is CASSLGRAGGHAEQFF.

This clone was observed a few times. CDR3 DNA sequence: TGTGCCAGCAGTTTCGCGGGGACTAGCGGGATCGATGAGCAGTTCTTC. Its protein product is CASSFAGTSGIDEQFF. The chain combines TRBV28 with TRBJ2-1; 13 bases match TRBD2. Germline trimming cut 3 bases from V and 8 bases from J; bases unmatched to any gene: 7. CDR1 and CDR2 (germline): MDHEN, SYDVKM. The CDR3 has 16 amino acids. Supplemented by reference TRBV28 and TRBJ2-1, the full variable domain reads DVKVTQSSRYLVKRTGEKVFLECVQDMDHENMFWYRQDPGLGLRLIYFSYDVKMKEKGDIPEGYSVSREKKERFSLILESASTNQTSMYLCASSFAGTSGIDEQFFGPGTRLTVL.

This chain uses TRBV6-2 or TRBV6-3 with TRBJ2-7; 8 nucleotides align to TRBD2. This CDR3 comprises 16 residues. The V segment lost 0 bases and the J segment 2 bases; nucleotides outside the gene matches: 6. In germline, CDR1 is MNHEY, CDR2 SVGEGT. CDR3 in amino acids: CASSYSGSSGAYEQYF. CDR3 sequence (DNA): TGTGCCAGCAGTTACTCGGGAAGTAGCGGGGCCTACGAGCAGTACTTC.

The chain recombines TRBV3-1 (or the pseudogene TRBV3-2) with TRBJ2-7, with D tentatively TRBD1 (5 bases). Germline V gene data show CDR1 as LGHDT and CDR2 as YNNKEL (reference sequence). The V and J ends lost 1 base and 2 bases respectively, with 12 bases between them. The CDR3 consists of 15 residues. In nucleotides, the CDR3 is TGTGCCAGCAGCCAAGGGACATCGCTACCCTACGAGCAGTACTTC. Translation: CASSQGTSLPYEQYF.

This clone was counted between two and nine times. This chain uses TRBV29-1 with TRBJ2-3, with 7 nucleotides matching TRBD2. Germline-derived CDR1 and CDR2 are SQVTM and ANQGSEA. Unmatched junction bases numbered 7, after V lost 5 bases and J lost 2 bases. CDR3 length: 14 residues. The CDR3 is CSVSIGTITDTQYF. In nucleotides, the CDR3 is TGCAGCGTTTCTATTGGGACTATCACAGATACGCAGTATTTT.

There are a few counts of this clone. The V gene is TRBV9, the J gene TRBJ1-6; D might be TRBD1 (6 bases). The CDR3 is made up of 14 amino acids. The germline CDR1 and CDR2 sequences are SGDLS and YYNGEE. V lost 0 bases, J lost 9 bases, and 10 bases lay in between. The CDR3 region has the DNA TGTGCCAGCAGCGTAGCAGGGGAGGGTTCACCCCTCCACTTT. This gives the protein CASSVAGEGSPLHF.

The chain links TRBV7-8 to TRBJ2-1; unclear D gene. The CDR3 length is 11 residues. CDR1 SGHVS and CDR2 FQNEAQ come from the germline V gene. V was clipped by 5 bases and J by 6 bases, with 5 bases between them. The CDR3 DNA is TGTGCCAGCAGCCTTATCAATGAGCAGTTCTTC. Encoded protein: CASSLINEQFF.

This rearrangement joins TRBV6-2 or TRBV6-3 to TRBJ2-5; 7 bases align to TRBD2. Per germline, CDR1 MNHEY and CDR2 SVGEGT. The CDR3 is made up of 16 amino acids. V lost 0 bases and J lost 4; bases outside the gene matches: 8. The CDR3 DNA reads TGTGCCAGCAGTTACTCAGGCCTAGCGGTTGGAGAGACCCAGTACTTC. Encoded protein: CASSYSGLAVGETQYF.

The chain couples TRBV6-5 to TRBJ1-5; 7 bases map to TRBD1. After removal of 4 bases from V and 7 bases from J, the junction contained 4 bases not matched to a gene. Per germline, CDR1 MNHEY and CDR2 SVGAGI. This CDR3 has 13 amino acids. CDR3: CASSSHRGQPQHF. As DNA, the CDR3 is TGTGCCAGCAGTTCGCACAGGGGACAGCCCCAGCATTTT.